Below are 9 T cell receptor beta chains sequenced from a single sample in a study of cytomegalovirus exposure and HLA in healthy donors. PCR involved 60 Vbeta and 13 Jbeta primers. Clones were sequenced by immunoSEQ multiplex PCR, and TCRdb holds only the in-frame ones, with some missing. The data show about 140,000 clones, 60% to 80% seen once. What was sequenced was PBMCs. The receptors were gathered from a man between 35 and 55 years old in good health and CMV-seronegative.

The chain couples TRBV6-5 to TRBJ2-2; 9 bases map to TRBD1. CDR3 size: 15 residues. Trimming at V came to 5 bases and at J to 7 bases, leaving 8 bases not matched to a gene. Germline assignment: CDR1 MNHEY and CDR2 SVGAGI. The CDR3 nucleotides read TGTGCCAGCAGTACCCGGGACAGGGAAAACGGGGAGCTGTTTTTT. Protein product: CASSTRDRENGELFF.

V is TRBV4-2 and J is TRBJ1-4; D gene unclear. Germline CDR1 reads LGHNA; CDR2 reads YNFKEQ. This CDR3 has 14 amino acids. Trimming took 1 base from V and 4 from J, leaving 7 bases between them. The CDR3 DNA reads as TGTGCCAGCAGCCAAGTGGCAGATAATGAAAAACTGTTTTTT. As protein: CASSQVADNEKLFF.

The chain uses TRBV5-1 and TRBJ2-1; TRBD2 matches 9 bases. The CDR3 loop spans 16 amino acids. J was trimmed by 5 bases and V by 5 bases; bases with no gene match: 11. Germline V gene sequence: CDR1 SGHRS, CDR2 YFSETQ. CDR3 loop: CASRPPGLAGHNEQFF. DNA of the CDR3: TGCGCCAGCAGGCCACCTGGGCTAGCGGGACACAATGAGCAGTTCTTC.

The chain has TRBV5-1 and TRBJ2-1; D unresolved. From germline, CDR1 is SGHRS and CDR2 YFSETQ. Trimming removed 2 bases from V and 7 bases from J, with 4 bases in between. The length of the CDR3 is 11 residues. CDR3 coding DNA: TGCGCCAGCAGCTTACTTAATGAGCAGTTCTTC. The encoded protein is CASSLLNEQFF.

This chain links TRBV23-1 with TRBJ1-5; D might be TRBD1 (5 bases). TRBV23-1 falls under the ORF class, with uncertain function. Trimming took off 6 bases at V and 5 bases at J, with 17 bases between the two ends. The CDR3 has 15 amino acids. The CDR3 DNA follows: TGCGCCAGCAGACCCCGGGGGGGGAGTCATCAGCCCCAGCATTTT. This codes for CASRPRGGSHQPQHF.

This chain connects TRBV6-1 to TRBJ2-7; the match to TRBD1 covers 10 bases. The trim removed 5 bases at V and 2 bases at J, leaving 3 bases unmatched. There are 14 residues in the CDR3. Per germline, CDR1 MNHNS and CDR2 SASEGT. CDR3 loop: CASSPGQGAYEQYF. The CDR3 coding sequence is TGTGCCAGCAGTCCCGGACAGGGGGCCTACGAGCAGTACTTC.

In its sample, this clone was seen a few times. The sample has other DNA sequences that encode this CDR3 too. This chain joins TRBV5-1 and TRBJ1-1, with a possible D match to TRBD1 (6 bases). Per the germline V gene, CDR1 is SGHRS and CDR2 is YFSETQ. V was trimmed by 0 bases and J by 3 bases, leaving 9 bases between them. CDR3 length: 14 residues. The CDR3 DNA is TGCGCCAGCAGCTTGGTAAAGGGGGACACTGAAGCTTTCTTT. As protein: CASSLVKGDTEAFF.

The chain recombines TRBV11-2 with TRBJ2-1; D is unresolved. Germline V lookup: CDR1 SGHAT, CDR2 FQNNGV. There are 13 residues in the CDR3. V was shortened by 1 base and J by 4 bases, with 5 bases between the two germline ends. CDR3 in DNA: TGTGCCAGCAGCTTAGCCCCTTACAATGAGCAGTTCTTC. It encodes CASSLAPYNEQFF.

This rearrangement joins TRBV2 to TRBJ1-5, with D hard to call. CDR3 length equals 14 residues. From germline, CDR1 is SNHLY and CDR2 FYNNEI. V dropped 4 bases and J dropped 4 bases, with 11 bases sitting between them. In nucleotides, the CDR3 is TGTGCCAGCAGTGGTTCCGGTGAGAATCAGCCCCAGCATTTT. It translates to CASSGSGENQPQHF.